This TCR beta chain was documented in a study of cytomegalovirus exposure and HLA in healthy donors. Study-level points and caveats: TCR beta chain V- and J-gene trimming was linked, in a later analysis, to a missense variant in DCLRE1C.

The PCR used 60 Vbeta and 13 Jbeta primers. Assay used: immunoSEQ multiplex PCR; TCRdb lists only in-frame clones, some missing. The top ten hold over 8.5% of the sample, which has fewer than 70,000 clones, about 73% seen once. Germline V gene sequence: CDR1 KGHSH, CDR2 LQKENI. The CDR3 has 16 amino acids. Trimming shortened V by 0 bases and J by 4 bases, and 13 bases separated the two germline ends. Details on this clone: Its matching antigen is unknown.

The TCR sequence derives from a woman aged 55 to 70 in good health and CMV-seropositive. The chain couples TRBV18 to TRBJ2-4; tentatively, D is TRBD1 (6 bases). The sequenced sample consisted of PBMCs. The CDR3 reads CASSPPLRQGKNIQYF. The CDR3 DNA reads as TGTGCCAGCTCACCACCGCTAAGGCAGGGGAAAAACATTCAGTACTTC.